The 20 T cell receptor beta chains below were found in one sample sequenced in a study of PD-L1 blockade in urothelial cancer (dated by TCRdb to the late 2010s). Receptor amplification or capture employed the immunoSEQ multiplex PCR assay. Held by TCRdb, this immuneACCESS table contains in-frame sequences only and omits some clones. Under half of the omission traces to an unresolved V gene where checked; the cause of the rest is unknown. For this sample the table gives 25,000 to 30,000 clones, of which about 89% were detected only once. Jointly, the top ten make up about 3.4% of the sample. The sequencing here drew on PBMCs, taken around atezolizumab (anti-PD-L1) treatment. The receptors originated from a man aged 45-60 years with urothelial cancer.

The V gene is TRBV6-6, the J gene TRBJ1-1; tentatively, D is TRBD1 (6 bases). The CDR3 has 15 amino acids. Germline assignment: CDR1 MNHNY and CDR2 SVGAGI (reference sequence). With 6 bases removed from V and 4 bases from J, the gap between germline ends came to 18 bases. The CDR3 reads CASSPYREGFTEAFF. As DNA, the CDR3 is TGTGCCAGCAGCCCCTACAGGGAGGGGTTCACTGAAGCTTTCTTT.

This clone was found once. This sequence joins TRBV5-5 and TRBJ2-3; 10 nucleotides align to TRBD2. V shed 4 bases, J shed 1 base, and the junction held 6 bases outside the gene matches. CDR1 and CDR2 (germline): SGHKS, YYEKEE (reference sequence). The CDR3 contains 16 residues. Written as DNA, the CDR3 is TGTGCCAGCAGCCCATTCGGACTAGCGGGCACAGATACGCAGTATTTT. Its translation is CASSPFGLAGTDTQYF.

J is TRBJ2-2 and V is TRBV10-2, with 7 bases matching TRBD2. Germline V lookup: CDR1 WSHSY, CDR2 SAAADI. V shed 4 bases and J 0 bases; nucleotides not matched to a gene: 5. This CDR3 has 16 residues. The CDR3 coding sequence is TGCGCCAGCAGTGGATCCGGGGGGACGAACACCGGGGAGCTGTTTTTT. It translates to CASSGSGGTNTGELFF.

The chain uses TRBV7-2 and TRBJ2-7; D is unclear. The CDR3 runs to 15 residues. The germline V and J ends were trimmed by 6 bases and 4 bases, with 19 bases remaining between them. Germline CDR1 reads SGHTA; CDR2 reads FQGNSA. CDR3 residues: CASSRTSSTGYEQYF. The CDR3 nucleotides are TGTGCCAGCAGTCGAACCTCGTCGACCGGGTACGAGCAGTACTTC.

This clone has only a few counts. The genes are TRBV7-6 and TRBJ2-7, with TRBD2 identical over 15 bases. Germline values: CDR1 SGHVS, CDR2 FNYEAQ. The ends lost 5 bases at V and 6 bases at J; junction bases unmatched: 5. The CDR3 totals 15 residues. CDR3 protein: CASSDGLAGGVEQYF. CDR3 in DNA: TGTGCCAGCAGCGACGGACTAGCGGGAGGGGTCGAGCAGTACTTC.

The genes are TRBV7-9 and TRBJ2-7; a possible D gene is TRBD1 (6 bases). Trimming left V 8 bases short and J 5 bases short, with 16 bases between. This CDR3 is built from 13 residues. CDR1 and CDR2 (germline): SEHNR, FQNEAQ (reference sequence). CDR3 region: CASASQGRDEQYF. CDR3 coding DNA: TGTGCCAGCGCTTCACAGGGTCGCGACGAGCAGTACTTC.

V gene TRBV7-9 combines with J gene TRBJ1-2; TRBD1 aligns across 10 bases. Losses at the gene ends were 5 bases for V and 8 bases for J; bases not matched to a gene: 5. Germline V lookup: CDR1 SEHNR, CDR2 FQNEAQ (reference sequence). There are 13 residues in the CDR3. The CDR3 spells CASSLGQGKGYTF. The CDR3, as DNA: TGTGCCAGCAGCCTGGGACAGGGGAAAGGCTACACCTTC. Full variable domain (remainder filled in from reference TRBV7-9 and TRBJ1-2): DTGVSQNPRHKITKRGQNVTFRCDPISEHNRLYWYRQTLGQGPEFLTYFQNEAQLEKSRLLSDRFSAERPKGSFSTLEIQRTEQGDSAMYLCASSLGQGKGYTFGSGTRLTVV.

As DNA, the CDR3 is TGTGCCATCATGGCGGGAGGGCTCCAAGAGACCCAGTACTTC. Encoded protein: CAIMAGGLQETQYF. This sequence joins TRBV10-3 and TRBJ2-5; 9 nucleotides match TRBD2. The V gene's germline CDR1 is ENHRY and CDR2 SYGVKD. V lost 7 bases and J lost 1; bases outside the gene matches: 4. The CDR3 runs 14 residues.

By share of the sample, this clone is large. The genes are TRBV2 and TRBJ2-2; 12 nucleotides match TRBD2. This CDR3 comprises 15 residues. J gave up 8 bases and V 6 bases, and 7 bases lay outside the gene matches. CDR1 and CDR2 from the germline V gene are SNHLY and FYNNEI. The DNA of the CDR3 is TGTGCCAGCAGAAGACTAGCGGGAGTGAGTGGGGAGCTGTTTTTT. Encoded protein: CASRRLAGVSGELFF.

CDR3 sequence reads: CAIRGTGGKATEAFF. CDR3 DNA sequence: TGTGCCATCAGGGGGACAGGGGGTAAAGCTACTGAAGCTTTCTTT. V is TRBV10-3 and J is TRBJ1-1; 11 bases align to TRBD1. This CDR3 has 15 residues. V lost 6 bases and J lost 5; bases outside the gene matches: 8. Germline assignment: CDR1 ENHRY and CDR2 SYGVKD.

The chain uses TRBV30 and TRBJ1-5; perhaps TRBD1 as D (6 bases). The CDR3 runs to 13 residues. The V end was cut by 0 bases, the J end by 6 bases, with 9 bases between. Germline V gene sequence: CDR1 GTSNPN, CDR2 SVGIG (reference sequence). For the CDR3, the DNA is TGTGCCTGGAGTGTACAGGGCCGTCAGCCCCAGCATTTT. It codes for CAWSVQGRQPQHF.

The chain couples TRBV28 to TRBJ2-2; TRBD1 aligns across 11 bases. The CDR3 sequence is 16 residues long. V lost 5 bases to trimming and J lost 4 bases; unmatched junction nucleotides: 6. Per germline, CDR1 MDHEN and CDR2 SYDVKM. Here the CDR3 reads CASSRAGTGGTGELFF. As DNA, the CDR3 is TGTGCCAGCAGTAGAGCCGGGACAGGGGGCACCGGGGAGCTGTTTTTT. Supplemented by reference TRBV28 and TRBJ2-2, the full variable domain reads DVKVTQSSRYLVKRTGEKVFLECVQDMDHENMFWYRQDPGLGLRLIYFSYDVKMKEKGDIPEGYSVSREKKERFSLILESASTNQTSMYLCASSRAGTGGTGELFFGEGSRLTVL.

The chain's CDR3 is CASAEGDMGGYTF. The CDR3 bases are TGCGCCAGCGCCGAGGGAGATATGGGGGGCTACACCTTC. This chain links TRBV10-2 with TRBJ1-2; D is undetermined. CDR1 and CDR2 from the germline V gene are WSHSY and SAAADI. The germline V and J ends were trimmed by 8 bases and 8 bases, with 18 bases remaining between them. CDR3 length: 13 amino acids.

This clone has just one count. V usage is TRBV14 and J usage is TRBJ2-3; 9 nucleotides match TRBD2. The CDR3 is 18 amino acids. The germline CDR1 and CDR2 sequences are SGHDN and FVKESK. J was trimmed by 1 base and V by 1 base; bases with no gene match: 9. Here the CDR3 DNA reads TGTGCCAGCAGCCAAGGATGGTCAGCGGGAGGAGGCACAGATACGCAGTATTTT. Encoded protein: CASSQGWSAGGGTDTQYF.

The gene calls are TRBV18 and TRBJ1-1; TRBD1 might be the D (5 bases). Trimming took 0 bases from V and 4 from J, leaving 12 bases between them. Germline-derived CDR1 and CDR2 are KGHSH and LQKENI. This CDR3 has 15 amino acids. CDR3 sequence: CASSPPLGRATEAFF. In nucleotides, the CDR3 is TGTGCCAGCTCACCACCTTTGGGGCGCGCCACTGAAGCTTTCTTT.

This CDR3 reads CASRLQLNTEAFF. The CDR3, as DNA: TGTGCCAGTAGATTACAGCTGAACACTGAAGCTTTCTTT. The chain links TRBV19 to TRBJ1-1, with D uncertain. The germline CDR1 and CDR2 sequences are LNHDA and SQIVND (reference sequence). V was pared by 6 bases and J by 0 bases, with 8 bases between. This CDR3 spans 13 amino acids.

The chain uses TRBV10-2 and TRBJ2-7; TRBD2 aligns across 8 bases. CDR3 length: 13 amino acids. The V gene end was trimmed by 10 bases and the J gene end by 0 bases; junction bases not matched to a gene: 5. The germline CDR1 and CDR2 sequences are WSHSY and SAAADI. CDR3 sequence: CATGLAISYEQYF. The CDR3 region has the DNA TGCGCCACCGGACTAGCCATCTCCTACGAGCAGTACTTC.

The chain links TRBV21-1 to TRBJ2-7; the table calls TRBD1, which could not be checked here. TRBV21-1 is designated a pseudogene. The CDR3 runs 14 residues. The CDR3 region is CASPGRDRSYEQYF. The DNA for the CDR3 is TGTGCCAGCCCTGGCCGGGACAGATCTTACGAGCAGTACTTC.

The rearrangement uses TRBV23-1 and TRBJ2-7, with 10 bases aligning to TRBD1. TRBV23-1 is noted as an ORF with a role that remains uncertain. The CDR3 spans 15 residues. V shed 8 bases and J 4 bases; nucleotides not matched to a gene: 11. The CDR3 protein is CASLYPGTGEYEQYF. DNA for the CDR3: TGCGCCAGCTTATACCCCGGGACAGGGGAATACGAGCAGTACTTC.

The chain is built from TRBV14 and TRBJ1-6, with TRBD1 matching over 8 bases. Looked up from germline, CDR1 is SGHDN and CDR2 is FVKESK. J gave up 7 bases and V 0 bases, and 2 bases lay outside the gene matches. The CDR3 consists of 15 residues. CDR3 DNA sequence: TGTGCCAGCAGCCAAGATGGACAGGGAAATTCACCCCTCCACTTT. It yields the protein CASSQDGQGNSPLHF.